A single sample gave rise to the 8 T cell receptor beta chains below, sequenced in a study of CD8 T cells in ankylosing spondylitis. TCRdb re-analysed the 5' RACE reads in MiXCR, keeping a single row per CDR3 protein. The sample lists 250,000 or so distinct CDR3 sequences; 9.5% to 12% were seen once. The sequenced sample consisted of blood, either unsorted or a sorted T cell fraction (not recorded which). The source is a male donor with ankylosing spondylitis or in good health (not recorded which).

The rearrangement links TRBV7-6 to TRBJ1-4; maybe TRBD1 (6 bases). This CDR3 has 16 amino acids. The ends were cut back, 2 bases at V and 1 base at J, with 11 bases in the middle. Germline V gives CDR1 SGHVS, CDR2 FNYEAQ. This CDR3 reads CASSLNAQGTNEKLFF. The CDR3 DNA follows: TGTGCCAGCAGCTTAAACGCACAGGGAACTAATGAAAAACTGTTTTTT.

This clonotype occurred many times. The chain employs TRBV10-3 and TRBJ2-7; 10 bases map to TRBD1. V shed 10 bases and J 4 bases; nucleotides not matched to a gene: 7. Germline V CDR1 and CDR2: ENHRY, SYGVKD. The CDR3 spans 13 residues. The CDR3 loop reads CATERDRGYEQYF. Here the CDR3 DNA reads TGTGCCACGGAGAGGGACAGGGGTTACGAGCAGTACTTC.

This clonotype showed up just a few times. This CDR3 reads CASRTYKTEAFF. The CDR3 bases are TGTGCCAGCAGGACATATAAAACTGAAGCTTTCTTT. V is TRBV28 and J is TRBJ1-1, with unresolved D. The CDR3 consists of 12 residues. From germline, CDR1 is MDHEN and CDR2 SYDVKM. V shed 6 bases and J shed 5 bases, with 10 bases lying between them.

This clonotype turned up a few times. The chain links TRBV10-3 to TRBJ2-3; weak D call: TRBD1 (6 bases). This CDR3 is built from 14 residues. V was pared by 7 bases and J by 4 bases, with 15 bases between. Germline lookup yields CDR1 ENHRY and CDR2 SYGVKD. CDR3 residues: CAITTSQGSDTQYF. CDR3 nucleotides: TGTGCCATCACTACTAGTCAGGGGTCAGATACGCAGTATTTT.

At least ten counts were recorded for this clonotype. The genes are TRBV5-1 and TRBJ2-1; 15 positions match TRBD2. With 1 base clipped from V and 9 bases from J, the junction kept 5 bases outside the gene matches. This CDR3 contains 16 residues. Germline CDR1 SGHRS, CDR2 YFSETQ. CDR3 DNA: TGCGCCAGCAGCTTGCATGGGACTAGCGGGAGGCCTGAGCAGTTCTTC. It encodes CASSLHGTSGRPEQFF.

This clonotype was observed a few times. CDR3 coding DNA: TGTGCCAGCAGCGTAGTCCAGGGTGAAGCTTTCTTT. Its translation is CASSVVQGEAFF. The V and J genes are TRBV9 and TRBJ1-1; a possible D gene is TRBD1 (5 bases). V was shortened by 0 bases and J by 7 bases, with 7 bases between the two germline ends. Germline V gene data show CDR1 as SGDLS and CDR2 as YYNGEE. The CDR3 consists of 12 residues.

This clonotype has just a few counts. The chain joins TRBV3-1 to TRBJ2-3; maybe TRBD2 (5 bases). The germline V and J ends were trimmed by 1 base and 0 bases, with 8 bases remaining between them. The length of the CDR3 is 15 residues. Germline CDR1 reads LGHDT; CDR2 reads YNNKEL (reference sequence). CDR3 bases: TGTGCCAGCAGCCAAGGGGGAGCTAGCACAGATACGCAGTATTTT. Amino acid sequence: CASSQGGASTDTQYF.

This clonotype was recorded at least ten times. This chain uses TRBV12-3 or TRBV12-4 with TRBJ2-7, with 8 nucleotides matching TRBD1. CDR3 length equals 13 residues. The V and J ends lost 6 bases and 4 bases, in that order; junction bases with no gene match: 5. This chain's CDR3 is CASSYQGAYEQYF. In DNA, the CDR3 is TGTGCCAGCAGCTACCAGGGGGCTTACGAGCAGTACTTC.